This section outlines one TCR beta chain sequence together with its context. The target of this receptor is not known. The record has no base qualities; no much larger clone is one base away. For the CD8 naive samples, CD45RO-negative cells were positively selected for CCR7, yielding a CD45RA+CCR7+ population from which TemRA cells were excluded. Healthy HIV-negative adults with no recently reported acute infections or vaccinations were included as donors. Every donor was a Caucasian adult residing in Nashville, Tennessee, USA. Blood was collected by leukapheresis, and PBMCs were isolated by Ficoll-Histopaque density gradient centrifugation and then cryopreserved in liquid nitrogen vapor phase. Analytical flow cytometry was used to check the purity and quantity of every magnetically sorted T cell population. Genomic DNA was isolated from each sorted fraction and quantified by UV absorbance on a Nanodrop 2000c.

This entry comes from a study of shared clonotypes between healthy human individuals (dated by TCRdb to the early 2020s). Background for the entire study: The cohort included three men and a couple of women between 18 and 49 years of age. For each donor, three plates each were used for CD4 naive and CD4 memory, two plates were used for CD8 naive, and one plate was used for CD8 memory. Blood TCR repertoires of roughly 5 healthy adults were deeply sequenced to estimate repertoire size and the extent of clonotype sharing between individuals. Different laboratories and diverse techniques were used to prepare libraries and sequence TCR repertoires, to increase sequencing depth and limit assay-specific biases. Each donor's leukapheresis produced roughly between about 0.9 and 9.5 billion PBMCs. The investigation overall reported the following: Naive subsets generally had larger estimated clonotype richness than memory subsets. The genetic and exposure-history diversity represented was limited by the small number of donors. Pairwise subsampling led to the expectation that sequencing depth would affect the degree of clonotype sharing among donors. Sampling was limited to blood, and TCR repertoires in tissue likely differ from TCR repertoires in blood. About 5% of naive CD4, 3.5% of naive CD8, around 2.3% of memory CD4, and around 0.42% of memory CD8 clonotypes were shared across a handful of donors. Incomplete sequencing was indicated by rarefaction of sorted-subset datasets, despite the large sequencing depth. Compared with non-shared clonotypes, clonotypes shared by all four sorted-subset donors had higher generation probabilities.

The CDR3 holds 14 amino acids from the cysteine to the phenylalanine. This entry keeps only the CDR3 DNA: 42 bases, framed from base 1. Compared with germline, V lacks 4 bases and J lacks 3 bases; bases without a gene match: 7. CDR1 and CDR2, looked up from the germline V gene (reference sequence), are SGHNT and YYREEE. Using the deep immunoSEQ assay, TCR CDR3 regions were amplified from genomic DNA by multiplex PCR. Genomic DNA extracted from each cell subset was distributed evenly over all wells of several immunoSEQ 96-well plates, and each plate served as one replicate. For sorted subsets, around 200 ng genomic DNA, equal to 25,000 to 35,000 T cell genomes, was loaded into each replicate PCR. Purified libraries were measured with a Qubit 3.0 fluorometer, size-checked on a Bioanalyzer 2100, and measured again with the KAPA Library Quantification kit. A separate single-read 150-cycle Illumina NextSeq 550 flow cell was used to sequence each immunoSEQ 96-well plate. Under the source paper's analysis protocol: Because the immunoSEQ output included only junctional sequences and no quality scores, the filtering could not be the same as the filtering used for full-length reads. To assign V/J genes and CDR3, sequences were annotated using PyIR, a Python wrapper for IgBLAST v1.9, with IMGT germline references. Reads were filtered out if the reads had weak V/J assignments (E-value above 1e-6), no CDR3, stop codons, out-of-frame junctions, or ambiguous translated residues. A V3J clonotype was defined by an identical inferred V gene, J gene, and CDR3 amino acid sequence. Percentage overlap between repertoires was computed as shared unique clonotypes divided by the size of the smaller repertoire. Repertoire richness was assessed with RTK rarefaction, the Chao1 estimator, and Recon v2.1 estimates of unobserved clonotypes. OLGA was used to compute generation probabilities for all TCRbeta clonotypes that the gDNA method yielded from a handful of donors. TCRdb took this table from immuneACCESS and kept in-frame rearrangements with V and J called. Such tables lack part of the clones; where checked against another copy, unresolved V genes explain under half of the gap, and the rest is unexplained. D and trimming were read from the DNA, whereas the V and J calls and clone size are those reported in that table. In all, the sample holds under 2,000,000 clones, and about 95% of those were seen once. More than 0.95% of the sample is in the top ten clones.

The sequence was obtained from a man between 18 and 29 years old in good health. Material: naive CD8+ T cells sorted from blood. The cell subset or site label of this sample denotes: CD45RA+CCR7+. The sequence joins TRBV5-4 to TRBJ2-7; 7 nucleotides in the junction match TRBD1. The CDR3 reads as follows: CASSATGVGYEQYF. The sequenced DNA: TGTGCCAGCAGCGCAACAGGGGTCGGCTACGAGCAGTACTTC.